The clone carrying this T cell receptor beta chain showed up just a few times. Its target is not known. The CDR3 has 11 residues. From germline, CDR1 is GTSNPN and CDR2 SVGIG (reference sequence). Trimming removed 0 bases at V and 8 bases at J, with 7 bases between. The data were taken from a study of radiation and T cells in renal cell carcinoma. Findings and caveats of the study: Without pretreatment biopsies, baseline tumor clonotype presence was undetermined. From baseline, blood top tumor clonotypes peaked at 2 weeks post-radiation.

TCRdb's copy holds only in-frame clones and misses some; the assay was immunoSEQ multiplex PCR. The table includes about 47,000 clones, 80% detected once. Noted time point: blood 2 weeks post-SBRT. Treatment described: 15 Gy SBRT to primary tumor, nephrectomy 4 weeks later. Blood was sampled at baseline, 2 weeks and 4 weeks after SBRT. The tumor was a clear cell renal cell carcinoma. This TCR derives from a woman in her 70s with renal cell carcinoma. This sequence joins TRBV30 and TRBJ1-2, with D unresolved. Sequenced here: blood, sampled from a patient whose treatment included radiotherapy and nephrectomy. CDR3 in DNA: TGTGCCTGGAGTGTACAGTACGGCTACACCTTC. Encoded protein: CAWSVQYGYTF. Based on the CDR3 plus reference TRBV30 and TRBJ1-2, the full variable domain is SQTIHQWPATLVQPVGSPLSLECTVEGTSNPNLYWYRQAAGRGLQLLFYSVGIGQISSEVPQNLSASRPQDRQFILSSKKLLLSDSGFYLCAWSVQYGYTFGSGTRLTVV.